This T cell receptor (beta chain) comes out of a study of blood T cell repertoires in COVID-19. Study context: Sources were T cells, B-cell-depleted T cells, or PBMCs; the material itself was cDNA or gDNA.

Seattle's cohort entered during active infection and was followed longitudinally. Authors' methods: It was from reference gene primer amplification that nucleated cell counts were estimated. TCRdb keeps only in-frame clones here, not all; method: immunoSEQ multiplex PCR. V, J and clone size were drawn from that table, and D and trimming were deduced from the DNA. The top ten clones hold around 7% of a sample with about 170,000 clones, approximately 82% of them seen once. With 4 bases removed from V and 1 base from J, the gap between germline ends came to 22 bases. Germline values: CDR1 MGHRA, CDR2 YSYEKL. The CDR3 sequence is 18 residues long.

Sequencing input: peripheral blood. The TCR sequence derives from a woman aged 40-49 years with COVID-19, enrolled during active disease. The chain uses TRBV4-1 and TRBJ1-1, with a tentative D call TRBD1 (5 bases). CDR3 loop: CASSLSPGTQIGNTEAFF. The CDR3 region has the DNA TGCGCCAGCAGCCTCTCTCCCGGGACTCAGATTGGGAACACTGAAGCTTTCTTT.